This TCR beta chain was sequenced for a study of shared clonotypes between healthy human individuals (dated by TCRdb to the early 2020s). Background on the whole study: The cohort comprised two women and a few men aged 18 to 49 years. For each donor, CD4 naive and CD4 memory were each run on three plates, CD8 naive on two plates, and CD8 memory on one plate. The study deeply sequenced blood TCR repertoires of five healthy adults to estimate repertoire size and the extent of clonotype sharing between individuals. Different laboratories and diverse techniques were used to prepare libraries and sequence TCR repertoires, to increase sequencing depth and limit assay-specific biases. Leukapheresis yielded between about 0.9 and 10 billion PBMCs per donor.

TCR CDR3 regions were amplified from genomic DNA by multiplex PCR using the deep immunoSEQ assay. Extracted genomic DNA from each cell subset was distributed evenly across all wells of several immunoSEQ 96-well plates, and each plate was treated as a replicate. Each replicate PCR for sorted subsets received roughly 200 ng genomic DNA, equal to 30,000 or so T cell genomes. Purified libraries were measured with a Qubit 3.0 fluorometer, size-checked on a Bioanalyzer 2100, and measured again with the KAPA Library Quantification kit. Every immunoSEQ 96-well plate was sequenced on a dedicated single-read 150-cycle Illumina NextSeq 550 flow cell. The original pipeline was this. Because only junctional sequences without quality scores were contained in the immunoSEQ output, filtering matching that applied to full-length reads could not be performed. To assign V/J genes and CDR3, sequences were annotated against IMGT germline references using PyIR, a Python wrapper for IgBLAST v1.9. Reads were removed for weak V/J assignments (E-value above 1e-6), missing CDR3, stop codons, out-of-frame junctions, or ambiguous translated residues. V3J clonotypes were defined by identical inferred V gene, J gene, and CDR3 amino acid sequence. The percentage overlap between two repertoires was calculated by dividing the number of shared unique clonotypes by the size of the smaller repertoire. RTK rarefaction, the Chao1 estimator, and Recon v2.1 estimates of unobserved clonotypes were used to assess repertoire richness. Generation probabilities for all TCRbeta clonotypes obtained by the gDNA method from a few donors were computed using OLGA. The clones in this table, taken by TCRdb from immuneACCESS, are in-frame only. Not every clone is retained; where verified, under half of the shortfall comes from an unresolved V gene, and the cause of the rest is unknown. D and trimming come from the DNA, and the V and J calls and clone size come from that table. The sample table shows 2 million to 2.5 million clones, and nearly 97% are seen once. The biggest ten clones account for approximately 0.13% of the sample.

In the case of this clone: Its antigen specificity is not known. Per-base qualities were not stored, and no clone one base away is much larger.

Results the study describes overall, beyond this receptor: Sharing across a few donors was observed for around 4.8% of naive CD4, about 4% of naive CD8, over 2% of memory CD4, and around 0.42% of memory CD8 clonotypes. Because the study included a small number of donors, the genetic and exposure-history diversity represented was limited. Based on pairwise subsampling, the degree of clonotype sharing among donors was expected to be affected by sequencing depth. Clonotypes shared by all four sorted-subset donors showed higher generation probabilities than non-shared clonotypes. Sampling was restricted to blood, and TCR repertoires in tissue are likely to differ from TCR repertoires in blood. Naive subsets generally had larger estimated clonotype richness than memory subsets. Even with the large sequencing depth, rarefaction of the sorted-subset datasets indicated that sequencing was incomplete.

The donors were healthy, HIV-negative adults who had no recently reported acute infections or vaccinations. Only Caucasian adults living in Nashville, Tennessee, USA were represented among the donors. CD4+ T cells were enriched through magnetic negative selection, after which naive cells were positively selected on CD45RA and the remaining negative fraction served as the memory subset. Blood was obtained by leukapheresis, after which PBMCs were separated by Ficoll-Histopaque density gradient centrifugation and cryopreserved in liquid nitrogen vapor phase. Analytical flow cytometry was used to check the purity and quantity of each magnetically sorted T cell population. Genomic DNA was isolated from every sorted fraction and measured by UV absorbance on a Nanodrop 2000c. The CDR3 contains 13 residues, cysteine and phenylalanine counted. Only CDR3 DNA is held: 39 bases, read in frame from base 1. Via the germline V gene, CDR1 is SGHVS and CDR2 FQNEAQ. At the junction V is shortened by 6 bases and J by 5 bases, with 10 bases in between.

This receptor chain uses TRBV7-8 and TRBJ2-2, with a tentative D gene TRBD1 over 6 matching bases. This sequence originates from a young man in good health. The specimen sequenced was naive CD4+ T cells sorted from blood. This sample's cell subset or site label indicates: CD45RA+ positively selected. The nucleotides read TGTGCCAGCAGTCTCGGACAGACCGGGGAGCTGTTTTTT. Its translation reads: CASSLGQTGELFF.